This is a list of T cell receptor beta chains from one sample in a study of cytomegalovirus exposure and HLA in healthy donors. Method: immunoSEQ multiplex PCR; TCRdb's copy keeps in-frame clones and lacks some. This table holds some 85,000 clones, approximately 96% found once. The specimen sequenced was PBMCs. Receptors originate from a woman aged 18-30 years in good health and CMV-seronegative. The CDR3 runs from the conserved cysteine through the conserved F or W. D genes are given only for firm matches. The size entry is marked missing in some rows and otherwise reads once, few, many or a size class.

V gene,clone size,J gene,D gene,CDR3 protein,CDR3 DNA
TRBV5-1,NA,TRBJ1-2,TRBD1,CASSQQGQGNYGYTF,TGCGCCAGCAGCCAGCAAGGACAGGGTAACTATGGCTACACCTTC
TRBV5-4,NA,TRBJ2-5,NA,CASSFGRTETQETQYF,TGTGCCAGCAGCTTCGGGAGGACAGAGACCCAAGAGACCCAGTACTTC
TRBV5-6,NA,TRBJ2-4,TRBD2,CASSLGGGQYF,TGTGCCAGCAGCTTGGGGGGAGGGCAGTACTTC
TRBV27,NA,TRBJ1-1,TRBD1,CASKSTGTETARGLYTEAFF,TGTGCCAGCAAATCGACCGGGACAGAAACCGCCCGGGGCCTCTACACTGAAGCTTTCTTT
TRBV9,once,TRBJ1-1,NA,CASSVGGGGTEAFF,TGTGCCAGCAGCGTAGGGGGCGGGGGGACTGAAGCTTTCTTT
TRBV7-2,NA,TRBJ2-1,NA,CASSFGPQNEQFF,TGTGCCAGCAGCTTTGGGCCACAGAATGAGCAGTTCTTC
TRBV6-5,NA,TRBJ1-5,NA,CASRRGQSYQPQHF,TGTGCCAGCAGACGAGGACAGTCGTATCAGCCCCAGCATTTT
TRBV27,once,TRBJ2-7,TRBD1,CASRPDRAVSYEQYF,TGTGCCAGCAGGCCGGACAGGGCAGTCTCCTACGAGCAGTACTTC
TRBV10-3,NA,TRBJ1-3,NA,CAISDYENTIYF,TGTGCCATCAGTGACTATGAAAACACCATATATTTT
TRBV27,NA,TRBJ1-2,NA,CASSLNSPNYGYTF,TGTGCCAGCAGTTTAAACAGTCCTAACTATGGCTACACCTTC
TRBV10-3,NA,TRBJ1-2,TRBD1,CAISESGTGDGYTF,TGTGCCATCAGTGAGTCTGGCACAGGGGATGGCTACACCTTC
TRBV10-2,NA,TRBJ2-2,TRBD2,CASIFLGSGNAGELFF,TGCGCCAGCATCTTTCTGGGTAGCGGGAACGCCGGGGAGCTGTTTTTT
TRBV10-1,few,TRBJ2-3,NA,CASSPKSLGTDTQYF,TGCGCCAGCAGTCCCAAGAGCCTCGGGACAGATACGCAGTATTTT
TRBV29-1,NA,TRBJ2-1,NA,CSVDAGQSRNEQFF,TGCAGCGTTGATGCGGGACAGAGCCGGAATGAGCAGTTCTTC
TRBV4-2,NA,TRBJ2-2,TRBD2,CASSQDKSGSPGELFF,TGTGCCAGCAGCCAAGATAAGAGCGGGAGTCCCGGGGAGCTGTTTTTT
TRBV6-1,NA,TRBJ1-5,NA,CASSRSQPQHF,TGTGCCAGCAGTCGGTCACAGCCCCAGCATTTT
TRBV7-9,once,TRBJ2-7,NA,CASSPYEQYF,TGTGCCAGCAGCCCATACGAGCAGTACTTC
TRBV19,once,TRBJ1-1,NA,CASSLTDTNTEAFF,TGTGCCAGTAGTTTGACAGACACGAACACTGAAGCTTTCTTT
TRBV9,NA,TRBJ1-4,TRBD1,CASSAEQGAGNEKLFF,TGTGCCAGCAGCGCCGAACAGGGGGCAGGTAATGAAAAACTGTTTTTT
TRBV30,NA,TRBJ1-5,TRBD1,CAWSPGGLQPQHF,TGTGCCTGGAGTCCAGGGGGTTTGCAGCCCCAGCATTTT
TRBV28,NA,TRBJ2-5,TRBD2,CASRTGGETQYF,TGTGCCAGCAGGACGGGGGGAGAGACCCAGTACTTC
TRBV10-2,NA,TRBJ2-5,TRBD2,CASRIAGAETQYF,TGCGCCAGCAGGATAGCGGGAGCGGAGACCCAGTACTTC
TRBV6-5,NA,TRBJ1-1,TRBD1,CASTPKGQGNTEAFF,TGTGCCAGCACACCAAAGGGACAGGGGAACACTGAAGCTTTCTTT
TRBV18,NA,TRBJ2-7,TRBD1,CASSPLQGGRGYEQYF,TGTGCCAGCTCACCACTCCAAGGTGGCAGGGGGTACGAGCAGTACTTC
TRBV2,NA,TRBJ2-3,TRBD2,CASITTSYTDTQYF,TGTGCCAGCATTACGACTAGCTATACAGATACGCAGTATTTT
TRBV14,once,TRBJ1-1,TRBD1,CASSNPQSVLRTGDDNTEAFF,TGTGCCAGCAGCAACCCGCAAAGTGTCCTAAGAACAGGGGACGATAACACTGAAGCTTTCTTT
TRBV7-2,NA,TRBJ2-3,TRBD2,CASSRKPAGGLDTQYF,TGTGCCAGCAGCCGGAAACCAGCGGGAGGGCTGGATACGCAGTATTTT
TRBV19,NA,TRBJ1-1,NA,CASSIGGLWKNTEAFF,TGTGCCAGTAGTATAGGTGGGCTTTGGAAGAACACTGAAGCTTTCTTT
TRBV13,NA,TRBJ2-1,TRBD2,CASSLAPTSGSYNEQFF,TGTGCCAGCAGCTTAGCCCCGACTAGCGGCTCCTACAATGAGCAGTTCTTC
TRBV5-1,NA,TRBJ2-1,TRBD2,CASSLETSGSSYNEQFF,TGCGCCAGCAGCTTGGAAACTAGCGGGAGCTCCTACAATGAGCAGTTCTTC
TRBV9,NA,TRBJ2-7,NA,CASSVRETYEQYF,TGTGCCAGCAGCGTAAGGGAGACCTACGAGCAGTACTTC
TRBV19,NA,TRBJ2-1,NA,CASSIGWRGKQTNNEQFF,TGTGCCAGTAGTATCGGGTGGCGCGGAAAACAAACTAACAATGAGCAGTTCTTC
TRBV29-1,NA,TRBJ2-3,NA,CSVEEFLISGGNTQYF,TGCAGCGTTGAAGAATTCTTGATTAGCGGTGGAAATACGCAGTATTTT
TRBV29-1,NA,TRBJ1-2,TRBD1,CSATDRENYGYTF,TGCAGCGCGACGGACAGGGAGAACTATGGCTACACCTTC
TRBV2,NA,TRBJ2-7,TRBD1,CASSEWDRPHEQYF,TGTGCCAGCAGTGAATGGGACAGGCCCCACGAGCAGTACTTC
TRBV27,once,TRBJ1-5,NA,CASRGGDLQPQHF,TGTGCCAGCAGGGGGGGGGACCTACAGCCCCAGCATTTT
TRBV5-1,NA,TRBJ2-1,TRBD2,CASRRGGGSVDEQFF,TGCGCCAGCAGACGGGGGGGCGGGAGTGTGGATGAGCAGTTCTTC
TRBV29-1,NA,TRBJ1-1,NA,CSVAGGLGYTEAFF,TGCAGCGTTGCCGGGGGGCTGGGGTACACTGAAGCTTTCTTT
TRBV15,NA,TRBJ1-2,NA,CATSRPEREYGYTF,TGTGCCACCAGCAGACCTGAGCGAGAGTATGGCTACACCTTC
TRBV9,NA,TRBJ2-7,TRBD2,CASSPSGEGLYEQYF,TGTGCCAGCAGCCCTAGTGGGGAGGGCCTCTACGAGCAGTACTTC
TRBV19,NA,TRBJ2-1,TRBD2,CASSIGGRGYGEQFF,TGTGCCAGTAGTATCGGCGGGAGAGGGTATGGTGAGCAGTTCTTC
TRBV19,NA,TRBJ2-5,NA,CASGIPAGETQYF,TGTGCCAGTGGTATACCGGCCGGGGAGACCCAGTACTTC
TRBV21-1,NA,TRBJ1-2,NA,CASSKAGSSDYGYTF,TGTGCCAGCAGCAAAGCAGGGAGTAGTGACTATGGCTACACCTTC
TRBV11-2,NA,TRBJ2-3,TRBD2,CASSLGAAGSGGRMYTQYF,TGTGCCAGCAGCTTAGGGGCCGCGGGGAGCGGGGGGCGCATGTATACGCAGTATTTT
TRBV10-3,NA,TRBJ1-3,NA,CAITGSRDISGNTIYF,TGTGCCATCACCGGTTCCCGGGACATCTCTGGAAACACCATATATTTT
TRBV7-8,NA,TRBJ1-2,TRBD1,CASSPGQIYGYTF,TGTGCCAGCAGCCCGGGACAGATCTATGGCTACACCTTC
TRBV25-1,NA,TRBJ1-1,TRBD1,CASSRQGSGTEAFF,TGTGCCAGCAGTCGACAGGGGTCGGGCACTGAAGCTTTCTTT
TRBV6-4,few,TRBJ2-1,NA,CASSDRDYNEQFF,TGTGCCAGCAGTGACCGGGACTACAATGAGCAGTTCTTC
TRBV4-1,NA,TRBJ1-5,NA,CASSQGQDTWNQPQHF,TGCGCCAGCAGCCAAGGACAGGATACTTGGAATCAGCCCCAGCATTTT
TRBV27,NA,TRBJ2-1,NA,CASSFSGYNEQFF,TGTGCCAGCAGTTTCAGCGGGTACAATGAGCAGTTCTTC
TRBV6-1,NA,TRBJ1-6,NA,CASSPRGDNSPLHF,TGTGCCAGCAGTCCCCGTGGAGATAATTCACCCCTCCACTTT
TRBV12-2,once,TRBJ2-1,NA,CASRLATNSPSQTNEQFF,TGTGCAAGTCGCTTAGCGACTAATAGTCCTTCGCAGACCAATGAGCAGTTCTTC
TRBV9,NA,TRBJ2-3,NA,CASSVGRLTMDTQYF,TGTGCCAGCAGCGTAGGCCGACTGACGATGGATACGCAGTATTTT